The 14 T cell receptor beta chains below come from one sample, sequenced in a study of blood T cell repertoires in COVID-19 (dated by TCRdb to 2018 to 2021). Library construction relied on the immunoSEQ multiplex PCR assay. TCRdb stores this immuneACCESS table with in-frame sequences only. Part of the clones is absent; in the studies checked, under half of the shortfall reflects unresolved V genes, and no reason is known for the rest. The sample table contains 55,000 to 70,000 clones; only one count was recorded for around 84% of them. The ten top clones hold 1% of the sample. The sample was peripheral blood. Every receptor here comes from a man between 65 and 85 years old with acute or convalescent COVID-19.

The chain employs TRBV5-4 and TRBJ2-7, with TRBD2 identical over 12 bases. V lost 7 bases and J lost 7; bases outside the gene matches: 15. The CDR3 is 16 amino acids. Germline V gene lookup returns CDR1 SGHNT and CDR2 YYREEE (reference sequence). CDR3 in DNA: TGTGCCAGCGGAATGACTAGCGGGAGCGTCGCGGGTGAGCAGTACTTC. Protein: CASGMTSGSVAGEQYF.

This chain links TRBV6-5 with TRBJ1-1, with D unclear. Per the germline V gene, CDR1 is MNHEY and CDR2 is SVGAGI. The V and J ends lost 4 bases and 1 base respectively, with 10 bases between them. CDR3 size: 14 residues. CDR3 region: CASSSLAPNTEAFF. CDR3 nucleotides: TGTGCCAGCAGTTCGTTGGCACCGAACACTGAAGCTTTCTTT.

This clone is medium-sized. This sequence joins TRBV7-9 and TRBJ2-7; TRBD1 aligns across 9 bases. The CDR3 is 15 residues long. Germline-derived CDR1 and CDR2 are SEHNR and FQNEAQ (reference sequence). With 5 bases clipped from V and 0 bases from J, the junction kept 5 bases outside the gene matches. The CDR3 sequence: CASSPRQGVSYEQYF. The CDR3 nucleotides are TGTGCCAGCAGCCCCAGACAGGGGGTCTCCTACGAGCAGTACTTC. Full variable domain (outside the CDR3, taken from reference TRBV7-9 and TRBJ2-7): DTGVSQNPRHKITKRGQNVTFRCDPISEHNRLYWYRQTLGQGPEFLTYFQNEAQLEKSRLLSDRFSAERPKGSFSTLEIQRTEQGDSAMYLCASSPRQGVSYEQYFGPGTRLTVT.

The rearrangement joins TRBV10-3 to TRBJ2-5; D is uncertain. This CDR3 region has 18 residues. The germline CDR1 and CDR2 sequences are ENHRY and SYGVKD. V dropped 0 bases and J dropped 4 bases, with 21 bases sitting between them. The CDR3 reads CAISESYDKSTARETQYF. The CDR3 bases are TGTGCCATCAGTGAGTCGTACGATAAGAGCACCGCTCGAGAGACCCAGTACTTC.

The chain recombines TRBV12-2 with TRBJ1-6. TRBV12-2 is labeled a pseudogene. This CDR3 contains 16 residues. CDR3 loop: CASRAPPRSYNSPLHF. The CDR3, as DNA: TGTGCAAGTCGAGCGCCCCCGAGATCCTATAATTCACCCCTCCACTTT.

This clone came up once. V and J are TRBV6-5 and TRBJ2-3, with 10 positions matching TRBD2. The CDR3 loop spans 15 amino acids. The V gene end was trimmed by 6 bases and the J gene end by 5 bases; junction bases not matched to a gene: 8. Germline-derived CDR1 and CDR2 are MNHEY and SVGAGI. CDR3 region: CASSQAGGRRDTQYF. The CDR3 DNA is TGTGCCAGCAGCCAAGCGGGGGGGCGGAGAGATACGCAGTATTTT.

This chain uses TRBV27 with TRBJ2-7; D is unclear. The CDR3 runs to 13 residues. Trimming removed 3 bases at V and 3 bases at J, with 9 bases between. Germline V gene data show CDR1 as MNHEY and CDR2 as SMNVEV (reference sequence). The CDR3 loop reads CASSFKLFYEQYF. CDR3 sequence (DNA): TGTGCCAGCAGTTTCAAACTGTTCTACGAGCAGTACTTC.

Only one count was recorded for this clone. The rearrangement joins TRBV6-5 to TRBJ1-1, with D perhaps TRBD1 (5 bases). The CDR3 consists of 13 residues. The germline gives CDR1 MNHEY, CDR2 SVGAGI. Trimming removed 7 bases from V and 3 bases from J, with 12 bases in between. DNA of the CDR3: TGTGCCAGCACTACGTCCAGGGACACTGAAGCTTTCTTT. This translates into CASTTSRDTEAFF.

The chain is built from TRBV9 and TRBJ2-2, with 8 bases matching TRBD2. Trimming removed 3 bases from V and 5 bases from J; junction bases left unmatched: 15. Per the germline V gene, CDR1 is SGDLS and CDR2 is YYNGEE. There are 18 residues in the CDR3. CDR3 DNA sequence: TGTGCCAGCAGCGCCCTAGGAGGAGCGGGAGCTTTTACCGGGGAGCTGTTTTTT. Protein product: CASSALGGAGAFTGELFF. Using reference TRBV9 and TRBJ2-2 for the parts outside the CDR3, the full variable domain is DSGVTQTPKHLITATGQRVTLRCSPRSGDLSVYWYQQSLDQGLQFLIQYYNGEERAKGNILERFSAQQFPDLHSELNLSSLELGDSALYFCASSALGGAGAFTGELFFGEGSRLTVL.

This clone was recorded a few times. The CDR3 nucleotides read TGTGCCAGCAGCTTGATGGGGGGTCAGCCCCAGCATTTT. Encoded protein: CASSLMGGQPQHF. The rearrangement uses TRBV7-9 and TRBJ1-5; D might be TRBD1 (5 bases). Germline V gene data show CDR1 as SEHNR and CDR2 as FQNEAQ (reference sequence). The CDR3 loop spans 13 amino acids. V lost 3 bases and J 6 bases, leaving 9 bases between the germline ends.

The chain joins TRBV4-1 to TRBJ1-5; no clear D gene. This CDR3 region has 13 residues. V was clipped by 3 bases and J by 5 bases, with 8 bases between them. Looked up from germline, CDR1 is MGHRA and CDR2 is YSYEKL. This CDR3 is CASSQHLDQPQHF. The CDR3 DNA reads as TGCGCCAGCAGCCAGCACTTGGATCAGCCCCAGCATTTT.

The genes are TRBV11-1 and TRBJ1-2; a weak D match, TRBD1 (5 bases). The length of the CDR3 is 13 residues. V gave up 10 bases and J gave up 4 bases, with 16 bases separating them. Germline V gene sequence: CDR1 SGHAT, CDR2 FQDESV (reference sequence). CDR3 loop: CATQGAGSYGYTF. Written as DNA, the CDR3 is TGTGCCACCCAGGGAGCGGGCTCCTATGGCTACACCTTC.

The chain recombines TRBV28 with TRBJ2-7; 10 bases are a match to TRBD2. The CDR3 contains 15 residues. Germline CDR1 MDHEN, CDR2 SYDVKM. Trimming removed 3 bases from V and 2 bases from J; junction bases left unmatched: 4. CDR3 sequence (DNA): TGTGCCAGCAGTTTCCCAGGACTAGCGGCCTACGAGCAGTACTTC. Translated: CASSFPGLAAYEQYF.

The J gene is TRBJ2-5, the V gene TRBV5-1, with TRBD2 matching over 9 bases. V lost 0 bases, J lost 1 base, and 4 bases stayed unmatched. The CDR3 extends over 16 amino acids. CDR1 is SGHRS, CDR2 YFSETQ, per germline. The CDR3, as DNA: TGCGCCAGCAGCTTGGCAGCTAGCGGGATCCAAGAGACCCAGTACTTC. It specifies CASSLAASGIQETQYF.